This TCR beta chain was identified in a study of shared clonotypes between healthy human individuals. V was pared by 2 bases and J by 1 base, with 7 bases of the junction left unmatched. Germline lookup yields CDR1 MNHNS and CDR2 SASEGT. The CDR3 totals 17 residues. Libraries were prepared by immunoSEQ multiplex PCR; TCRdb keeps only in-frame clonotypes and omits some of them. Of some 1,400,000 clones listed, around 95% are singletons. The source of this sequence is a man under 40 in good health. The sequencing sample was made of naive CD4+ T cells sorted from blood. Stated subset: CD45RA+ positively selected. The chain uses TRBV6-1 and TRBJ2-1; TRBD2 agrees at 8 bases. The CDR3 here is CASSEIPGLVSYNEQFF. CDR3 nucleotide sequence: TGTGCCAGCAGTGAAATCCCGGGACTAGTGTCCTACAATGAGCAGTTCTTC.